A single TCR beta chain is shown here with its context. These data originate in a study of identical twins. TCRdb reanalysed the 5' RACE reads using MiXCR and keeps one entry per CDR3 protein. The sample lists about 290,000 distinct CDR3 sequences, roughly 9.8% seen once, with around 7.1% in the top ten. Another study also made use of these data, one on yellow fever vaccine responses in identical twins.

Source material: CD8+ T cells sorted from blood. The TCR originated in a woman in her late teens or twenties in good health.

The CDR3 nucleotides are TGCGCCAGCAGCTTGTATACTACCGGTTGGGAGACCCAGTACTTC. Residues: CASSLYTTGWETQYF. The V gene is TRBV5-1, the J gene TRBJ2-5; D is uncertain. This CDR3 comprises 15 residues. Germline V CDR1 and CDR2: SGHRS, YFSETQ. V dropped 1 base and J dropped 5 bases, with 15 bases sitting between them.